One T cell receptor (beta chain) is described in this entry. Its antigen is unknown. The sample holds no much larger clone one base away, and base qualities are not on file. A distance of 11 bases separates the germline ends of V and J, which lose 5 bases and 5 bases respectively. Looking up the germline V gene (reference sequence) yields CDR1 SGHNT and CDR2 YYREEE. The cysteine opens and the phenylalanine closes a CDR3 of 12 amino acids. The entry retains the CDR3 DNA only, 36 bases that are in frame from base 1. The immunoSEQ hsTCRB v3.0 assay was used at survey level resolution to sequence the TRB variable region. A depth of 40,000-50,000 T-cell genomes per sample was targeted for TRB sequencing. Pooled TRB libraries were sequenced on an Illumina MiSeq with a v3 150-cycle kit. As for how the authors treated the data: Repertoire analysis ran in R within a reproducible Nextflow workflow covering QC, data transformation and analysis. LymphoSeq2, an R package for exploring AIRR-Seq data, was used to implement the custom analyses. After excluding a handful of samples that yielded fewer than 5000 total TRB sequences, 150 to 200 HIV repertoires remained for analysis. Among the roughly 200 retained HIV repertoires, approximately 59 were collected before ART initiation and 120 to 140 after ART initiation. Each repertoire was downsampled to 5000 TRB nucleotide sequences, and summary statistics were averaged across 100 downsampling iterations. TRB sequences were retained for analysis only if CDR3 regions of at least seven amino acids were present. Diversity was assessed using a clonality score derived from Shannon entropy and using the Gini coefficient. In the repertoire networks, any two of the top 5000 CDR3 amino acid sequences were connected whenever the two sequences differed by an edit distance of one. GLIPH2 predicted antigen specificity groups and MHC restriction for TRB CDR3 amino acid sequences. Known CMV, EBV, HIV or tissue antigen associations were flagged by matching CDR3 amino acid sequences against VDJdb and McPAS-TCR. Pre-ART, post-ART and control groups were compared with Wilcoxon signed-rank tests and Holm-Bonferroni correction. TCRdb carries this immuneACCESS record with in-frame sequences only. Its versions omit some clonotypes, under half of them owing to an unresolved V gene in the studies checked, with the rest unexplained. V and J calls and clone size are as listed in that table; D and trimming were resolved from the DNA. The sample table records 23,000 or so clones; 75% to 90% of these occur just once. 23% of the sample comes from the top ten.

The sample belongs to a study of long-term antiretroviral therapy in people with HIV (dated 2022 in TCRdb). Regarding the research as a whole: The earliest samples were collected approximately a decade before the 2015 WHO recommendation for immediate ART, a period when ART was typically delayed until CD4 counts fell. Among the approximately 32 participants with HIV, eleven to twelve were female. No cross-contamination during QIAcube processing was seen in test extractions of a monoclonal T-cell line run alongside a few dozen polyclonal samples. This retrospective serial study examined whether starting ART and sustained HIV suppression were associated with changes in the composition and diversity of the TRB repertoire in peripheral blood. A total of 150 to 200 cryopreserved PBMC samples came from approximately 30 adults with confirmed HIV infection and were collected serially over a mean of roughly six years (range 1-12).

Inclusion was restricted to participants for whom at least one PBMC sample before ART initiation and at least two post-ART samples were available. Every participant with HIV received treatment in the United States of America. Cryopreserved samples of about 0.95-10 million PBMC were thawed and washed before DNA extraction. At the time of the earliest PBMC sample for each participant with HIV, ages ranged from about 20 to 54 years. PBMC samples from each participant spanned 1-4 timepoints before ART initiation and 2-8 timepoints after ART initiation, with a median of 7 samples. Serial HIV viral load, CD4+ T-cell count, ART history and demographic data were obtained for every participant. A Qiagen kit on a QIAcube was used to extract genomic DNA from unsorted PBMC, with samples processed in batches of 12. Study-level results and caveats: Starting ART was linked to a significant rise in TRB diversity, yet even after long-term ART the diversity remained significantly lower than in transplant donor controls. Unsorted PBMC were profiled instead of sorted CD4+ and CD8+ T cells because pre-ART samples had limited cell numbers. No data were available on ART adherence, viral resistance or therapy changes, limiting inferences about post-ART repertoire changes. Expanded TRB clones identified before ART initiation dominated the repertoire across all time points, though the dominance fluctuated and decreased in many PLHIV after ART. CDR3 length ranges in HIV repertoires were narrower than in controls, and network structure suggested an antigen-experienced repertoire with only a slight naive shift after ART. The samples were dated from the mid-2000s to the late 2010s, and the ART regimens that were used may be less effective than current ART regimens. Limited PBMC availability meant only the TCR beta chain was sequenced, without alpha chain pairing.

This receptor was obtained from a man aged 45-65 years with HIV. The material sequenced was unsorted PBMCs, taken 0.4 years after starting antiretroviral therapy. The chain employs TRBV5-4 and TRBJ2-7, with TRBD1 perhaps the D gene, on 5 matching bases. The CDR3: CASSSGFDEQYF. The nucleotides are TGTGCCAGCAGTTCAGGGTTCGACGAGCAGTACTTC.